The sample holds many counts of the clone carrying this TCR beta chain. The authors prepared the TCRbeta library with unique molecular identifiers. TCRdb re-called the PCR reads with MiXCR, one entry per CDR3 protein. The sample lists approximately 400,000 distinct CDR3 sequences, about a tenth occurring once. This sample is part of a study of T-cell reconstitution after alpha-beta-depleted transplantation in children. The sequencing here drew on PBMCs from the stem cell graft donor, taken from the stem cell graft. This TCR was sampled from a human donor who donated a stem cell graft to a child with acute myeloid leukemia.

The CDR3 DNA is TGTGCCAGCAGCGAGGGGGGGAATGAGCAGTTCTTC. This sequence encodes CASSEGGNEQFF. The chain links TRBV9 to TRBJ2-1; weak D call: TRBD2 (7 bases). The germline CDR1 and CDR2 sequences are SGDLS and YYNGEE. The CDR3 has 12 residues. Trimming pared 3 bases from V and 7 bases from J, leaving 8 bases between.